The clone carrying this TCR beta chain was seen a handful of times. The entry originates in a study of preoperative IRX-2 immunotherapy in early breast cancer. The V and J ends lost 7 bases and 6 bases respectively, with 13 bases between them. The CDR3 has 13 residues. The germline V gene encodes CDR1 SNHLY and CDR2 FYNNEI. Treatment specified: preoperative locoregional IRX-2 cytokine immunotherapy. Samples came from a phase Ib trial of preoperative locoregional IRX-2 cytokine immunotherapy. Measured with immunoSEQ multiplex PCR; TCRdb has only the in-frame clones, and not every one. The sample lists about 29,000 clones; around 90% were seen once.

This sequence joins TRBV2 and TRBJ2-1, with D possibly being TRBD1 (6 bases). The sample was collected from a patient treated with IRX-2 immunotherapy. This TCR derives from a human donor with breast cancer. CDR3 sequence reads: CASTEDSLNEQFF. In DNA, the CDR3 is TGTGCCAGCACCGAGGACAGCCTCAATGAGCAGTTCTTC.